The rows below give T cell receptor beta chains drawn from one sample of a study of cytomegalovirus exposure and HLA in healthy donors. Sequencing was performed with immunoSEQ multiplex PCR; in TCRdb, only in-frame clones are kept and a portion is missing. This sample yields some 180,000 clones, of which about 80% are seen a single time; 1.4% to 1.5% belongs to the top ten. Source material: PBMCs. Receptors originate from a man younger than 35 in good health and CMV-seronegative. The CDR3 runs from the conserved cysteine through the conserved F or W.

v_call: TRBV6-1; j_call: TRBJ2-7; cdr3_aa: CASRNFPRPYEQYF
v_call: TRBV27; j_call: TRBJ2-5; cdr3_aa: CASSERGSGQETQYF
v_call: TRBV11-2; j_call: TRBJ1-2; cdr3_aa: CASSLDGTGTVGYTF
v_call: TRBV12-5; j_call: TRBJ2-3; cdr3_aa: CASGLAPSGSDTQYF
v_call: TRBV10-1; j_call: TRBJ2-5; cdr3_aa: CASRIWAKETQYF
v_call: TRBV5-1; j_call: TRBJ2-1; cdr3_aa: CASSLVDNEQFF
v_call: TRBV6-5; j_call: TRBJ2-7; cdr3_aa: CASSYGTGGYEQYF
v_call: TRBV4-3; j_call: TRBJ1-2; cdr3_aa: CASSQDRGTGANYGYTF
v_call: TRBV5-8; j_call: TRBJ1-1; cdr3_aa: CASSRGVGAWVPEAFF
v_call: TRBV11-3; j_call: TRBJ2-7; cdr3_aa: CASSWATLPYEQYF
v_call: TRBV18; j_call: TRBJ1-1; cdr3_aa: CASSPPQTEAFF
v_call: TRBV11-1; j_call: TRBJ1-4; cdr3_aa: CASSRDREAWKLFF
v_call: TRBV19; j_call: TRBJ2-1; cdr3_aa: CASSIAGSSYNEQFF
v_call: TRBV4-3; j_call: TRBJ1-4; cdr3_aa: CASSRGRGANEKLFF
v_call: TRBV5-1; j_call: TRBJ1-2; cdr3_aa: CASSDRGETYGYTF
v_call: TRBV5-8; j_call: TRBJ1-6; cdr3_aa: CASSFLIGVPYNSPLHF
v_call: TRBV7-9; j_call: TRBJ2-7; cdr3_aa: CASGLDSPEQYF
v_call: TRBV7-2; j_call: TRBJ2-5; cdr3_aa: CASSLRIETQYF
v_call: TRBV10-3; j_call: TRBJ1-5; cdr3_aa: CASQDYSNQPQHF
v_call: TRBV5-8; j_call: -; cdr3_aa: CASSLGGGYEQYF
v_call: TRBV4-1; j_call: TRBJ1-1; cdr3_aa: CASSQERTVNTEAFF
v_call: TRBV6-5; j_call: TRBJ1-6; cdr3_aa: CASLPDSPLHF
v_call: TRBV15; j_call: TRBJ2-1; cdr3_aa: CATSRPTGTGSNEQFF
v_call: TRBV5-6; j_call: TRBJ1-2; cdr3_aa: CASSLLTGAGYGYTF
v_call: TRBV2; j_call: TRBJ1-4; cdr3_aa: CASSTPPAGGGKKLFF
v_call: TRBV4-1; j_call: TRBJ2-3; cdr3_aa: CASSQVALSGTDTQYF
v_call: TRBV7-8; j_call: TRBJ2-1; cdr3_aa: CASSQPRQGRNEQFF
v_call: TRBV9; j_call: TRBJ2-7; cdr3_aa: CASSVGDSATYEQYF
v_call: TRBV2; j_call: TRBJ2-2; cdr3_aa: CASSDWTGGTGELFF
v_call: TRBV4-3; j_call: TRBJ2-1; cdr3_aa: CASSQYFAGVKRFDNEQFF
v_call: TRBV6-1; j_call: TRBJ1-3; cdr3_aa: CASSDAGYHGNTIYF
v_call: TRBV18; j_call: TRBJ2-1; cdr3_aa: CASSPSGADSSYNEQFF
v_call: TRBV7-2; j_call: TRBJ2-3; cdr3_aa: CASRPWREGSTDTQYF
v_call: TRBV7-9; j_call: TRBJ2-2; cdr3_aa: CASSPRLAGTGELFF
v_call: TRBV18; j_call: TRBJ2-1; cdr3_aa: CASSLMGLAGEQFF
v_call: TRBV6-5; j_call: TRBJ2-4; cdr3_aa: CASRMGGSKNIQYF
v_call: TRBV27; j_call: TRBJ2-7; cdr3_aa: CASSLSPGQGKSSYEQYF
v_call: TRBV4-3; j_call: TRBJ2-4; cdr3_aa: CASSQVLGSSLPNIQYF
v_call: TRBV11-3; j_call: TRBJ2-5; cdr3_aa: CASSLRAGLAEETQYF
v_call: TRBV13; j_call: TRBJ1-2; cdr3_aa: CASSWGQGNGYTF
v_call: TRBV6-5; j_call: TRBJ2-5; cdr3_aa: CASSGRGLGTQYF
v_call: TRBV30; j_call: TRBJ1-1; cdr3_aa: CAWSVLRGLHTMNTEAFF
v_call: TRBV18; j_call: TRBJ2-3; cdr3_aa: CASSPPGQGAADTQYF
v_call: TRBV19; j_call: TRBJ2-7; cdr3_aa: CASSPGTAQLWDEQYF
v_call: TRBV6-5; j_call: TRBJ1-2; cdr3_aa: CASSYSWQGGYTF